This TCR beta chain derives from a study of T-cell memory formation after mild COVID-19. This clonotype was seen more than once but under ten times. The antigen remains unidentified. Study results and limitations: While clones contracting from day 15 to 85 were balanced between CD4 and CD8, later expanders leaned CD4+. Among CD4+ contracting clones, most were CM and EM, and CD8+ ones EMRA.

The ends were cut back, 0 bases at V and 7 bases at J, with 17 bases in the middle. This CDR3 region has 15 residues. Germline CDR1 and CDR2: SGHNT and YYREEE (reference sequence). Constant-segment primers served in 5'RACE that generated TCR alpha and TCR beta cDNA libraries bearing sample barcodes and UMIs. TCRdb itself ran the 5' RACE reads through MiXCR, one entry per CDR3 protein. The sample consists of around 370,000 distinct CDR3 sequences, approximately 21% of them appearing once. The sequencing sample was made of PBMCs or a T cell subset sorted from them (not recorded which). This chain joins TRBV5-4 and TRBJ2-7; no reliable D call. The sequence derives from an adult woman who had mild COVID-19 (a few samples of this study predate the infection). Cell type and time point are not known. Here the CDR3 DNA reads TGTGCCAGCAGCTTGGTTCACACACGGAGTAGGGAGCAGTACTTC. Its translation is CASSLVHTRSREQYF.